The text below deals with one T cell receptor beta chain. Its antigen remains unidentified. The sample originates from a study of T cells in localized non-small cell lung cancer. Generated by immunoSEQ multiplex PCR, the TCRdb table keeps only in-frame clones and is missing some. The sample contains about 57,000 clones, just over 90% of which appear only once. Study-wide results and caveats: Tumor showed lower T cell clonality than uninvolved adjacent lung, where it was highest. Because researchers sequenced only one region of the tumor, heterogeneity is still possible.

This clonotype was obtained from a man aged 35 to 70 with stage I lung adenocarcinoma. This material consisted of peripheral blood, taken before any cancer treatment.

The CDR3 nucleotides read TGTGCCAGCAGTACCCCTCTAGCGGGAATCGACAATGAGCAGTTCTTC. It encodes CASSTPLAGIDNEQFF. The V and J genes are TRBV28 and TRBJ2-1; TRBD2 matches 9 bases. Germline assignment: CDR1 MDHEN and CDR2 SYDVKM. CDR3 size: 16 residues. V was clipped by 5 bases and J by 5 bases; unmatched bases: 10.